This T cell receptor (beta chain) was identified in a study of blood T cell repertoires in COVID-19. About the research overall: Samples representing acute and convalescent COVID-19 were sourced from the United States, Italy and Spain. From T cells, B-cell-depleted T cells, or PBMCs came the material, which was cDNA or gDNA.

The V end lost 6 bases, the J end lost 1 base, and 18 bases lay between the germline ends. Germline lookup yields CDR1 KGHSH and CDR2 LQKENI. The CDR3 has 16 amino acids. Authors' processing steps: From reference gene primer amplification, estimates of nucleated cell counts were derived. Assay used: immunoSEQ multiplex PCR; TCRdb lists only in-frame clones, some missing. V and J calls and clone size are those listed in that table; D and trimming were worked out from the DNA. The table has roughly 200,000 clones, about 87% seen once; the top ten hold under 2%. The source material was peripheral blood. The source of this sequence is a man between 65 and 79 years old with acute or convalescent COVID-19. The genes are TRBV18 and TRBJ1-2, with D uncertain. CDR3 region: CASSPQNGADNYGYTF. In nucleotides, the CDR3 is TGTGCCAGCTCTCCTCAAAACGGAGCAGATAACTATGGCTACACCTTC.